The 20 T cell receptor beta chains listed next were all sequenced from one sample in a study of blood T cell repertoires in COVID-19. The protocol was immunoSEQ multiplex PCR, while the TCRdb copy is restricted to in-frame clones and leaves out a portion. Of about 200,000 clones detected, around 80% appear once; the ten largest clones hold 4.5% to 7%. The sequenced sample consisted of peripheral blood. The receptor source for this set is a woman between 70 and 85 years old with acute or convalescent COVID-19.

The V and J genes are TRBV2 and TRBJ2-1; no reliable D call. This CDR3 is 13 amino acids long. Trimming took 3 bases from V and 4 from J, leaving 7 bases between them. From germline, CDR1 is SNHLY and CDR2 FYNNEI. The CDR3 region has the DNA TGTGCCAGCAGTGACATGGAGTACAATGAGCAGTTCTTC. This encodes CASSDMEYNEQFF.

In DNA, the CDR3 is TGTGCCAGCAAACTAGCGGGCCTAGGGGCCTACAATGAGCAGTTCTTC. The encoded protein is CASKLAGLGAYNEQFF. The gene calls are TRBV28 and TRBJ2-1; 9 bases align to TRBD2. V gave up 7 bases and J gave up 2 bases; unmatched junction bases: 9. The CDR3 loop spans 16 amino acids. Germline CDR1 reads MDHEN; CDR2 reads SYDVKM.

Only one count was recorded for this clone. The V gene is TRBV18, the J gene TRBJ2-1; TRBD2 matches 10 bases. There are 16 residues in the CDR3. V shed 6 bases, J shed 4 bases, and the junction held 9 bases outside the gene matches. Germline V CDR1 and CDR2: KGHSH, LQKENI. The CDR3 protein is CASSLGSGREYNEQFF. CDR3 nucleotides: TGTGCCAGCTCGTTGGGCAGCGGGAGGGAATACAATGAGCAGTTCTTC.

This chain uses TRBV5-1 with TRBJ1-1; D is perhaps TRBD1 (6 bases). This CDR3 has 12 amino acids. Germline CDR1 is SGHRS and CDR2 is YFSETQ. Trimming took off 4 bases at V and 11 bases at J, with 15 bases between the two ends. CDR3 amino acids: CASSAETGWAFF. In DNA form, the CDR3 reads TGCGCCAGCAGCGCGGAAACAGGGTGGGCTTTCTTT. The entire variable domain, with the rest obtained from reference TRBV5-1 and TRBJ1-1, is as follows: KAGVTQTPRYLIKTRGQQVTLSCSPISGHRSVSWYQQTPGQGLQFLFEYFSETQRNKGNFPGRFSGRQFSNSRSEMNVSTLELGDSALYLCASSAETGWAFFGQGTRLTVV.

This clone has only one observation. This rearrangement joins TRBV5-1 to TRBJ2-5; perhaps TRBD2 as D (6 bases). Germline V CDR1 and CDR2: SGHRS, YFSETQ. The CDR3 is 13 residues long. Trimming left V 0 bases short and J 4 bases short, with 7 bases between. DNA of the CDR3: TGCGCCAGCAGCTTGGAGACTAGAGAGACCCAGTACTTC. Its protein product is CASSLETRETQYF.

This clone was counted once. The CDR3 coding sequence is TGTGCCAGCAGCCTACTCTCAGGGAGGACTGAAGCTTTCTTT. This codes for CASSLLSGRTEAFF. This chain joins TRBV27 and TRBJ1-1, with a possible D match to TRBD1 (5 bases). This CDR3 is 14 amino acids long. Germline loops: CDR1 MNHEY, CDR2 SMNVEV (reference sequence). Trimming stripped 6 bases from V and 5 bases from J, with 16 bases between.

The chain links TRBV11-2 to TRBJ2-3; maybe TRBD2 (5 bases). V was clipped by 0 bases and J by 11 bases, with 12 bases between them. CDR3 length: 13 amino acids. CDR1 and CDR2 from the germline V gene are SGHAT and FQNNGV. The CDR3: CASSLDRAGRQYF. The CDR3 bases are TGTGCCAGCAGCTTAGATCGGGCGGGTAGGCAGTATTTT. Complete variable domain (other parts from reference TRBV11-2 and TRBJ2-3): EAGVAQSPRYKIIEKRQSVAFWCNPISGHATLYWYQQILGQGPKLLIQFQNNGVVDDSQLPKDRFSAERLKGVDSTLKIQPAKLEDSAVYLCASSLDRAGRQYFGPGTRLTVL.

The chain couples TRBV4-1 to TRBJ2-7; 9 bases are shared with TRBD2. This CDR3 is 16 amino acids long. V shed 0 bases and J 4 bases; nucleotides not matched to a gene: 7. Per the germline V gene, CDR1 is MGHRA and CDR2 is YSYEKL. The CDR3 region has the DNA TGCGCCAGCAGCCAAGATAGTTCTAGCGGGAAATACGAGCAGTACTTC. Its translation is CASSQDSSSGKYEQYF.

V usage is TRBV28 and J usage is TRBJ1-1, with D tentatively TRBD1 (5 bases). The germline CDR1 and CDR2 sequences are MDHEN and SYDVKM. V shed 4 bases and J shed 1 base, with 10 bases lying between them. This CDR3 spans 14 amino acids. CDR3 DNA: TGTGCCAGCAGTTCCCCCGGGGGGAACACTGAAGCTTTCTTT. Protein product: CASSSPGGNTEAFF.

The chain uses TRBV5-1 and TRBJ1-1; TRBD1 agrees at 7 bases. Germline-derived CDR1 and CDR2 are SGHRS and YFSETQ. The CDR3 has 15 residues. With V trimmed by 1 base and J by 4 bases, 7 bases remained unmatched. CDR3 sequence: CASSLNGQGGTEAFF. The CDR3 DNA is TGCGCCAGCAGCTTGAATGGGCAGGGGGGCACTGAAGCTTTCTTT. The full variable domain, its missing parts supplied by reference TRBV5-1 and TRBJ1-1, is KAGVTQTPRYLIKTRGQQVTLSCSPISGHRSVSWYQQTPGQGLQFLFEYFSETQRNKGNFPGRFSGRQFSNSRSEMNVSTLELGDSALYLCASSLNGQGGTEAFFGQGTRLTVV.

The table lists this clone with a count of one. V is TRBV3-1 (or the pseudogene TRBV3-2) and J is TRBJ1-5; 9 nucleotides line up with TRBD1. V lost 1 base to trimming and J lost 5 bases; unmatched junction nucleotides: 9. Per the germline V gene, CDR1 is LGHDT and CDR2 is YNNKEL (reference sequence). The CDR3 is 17 amino acids. The CDR3 DNA sequence: TGTGCCAGCAGCCAAGGGACAGGGGTTGCCCTACATCAGCCCCAGCATTTT. Its translation: CASSQGTGVALHQPQHF.

The J gene is TRBJ2-1, the V gene TRBV6-2 or TRBV6-3; perhaps TRBD1 as D (5 bases). Germline V lookup: CDR1 MNHEY, CDR2 SVGEGT. Trimming shortened V by 5 bases and J by 0 bases, and 14 bases separated the two germline ends. This CDR3 is 16 amino acids long. Here the CDR3 DNA reads TGTGCCAGCAGTCCGCAGGGTTCTAGCTCCTACAATGAGCAGTTCTTC. Encoded protein: CASSPQGSSSYNEQFF.

J is TRBJ2-7 and V is TRBV28; the D is unclear. There are 14 residues in the CDR3. Trimming took off 2 bases at V and 3 bases at J, with 11 bases between the two ends. Germline V lookup: CDR1 MDHEN, CDR2 SYDVKM. The CDR3: CASSLLPASYEQYF. The CDR3 nucleotides are TGTGCCAGCAGTTTACTCCCAGCGAGCTACGAGCAGTACTTC.

The chain has TRBV2 and TRBJ1-2, with 10 bases matching TRBD1. V dropped 6 bases and J dropped 6; count of bases not matched to a gene: 7. The CDR3 spans 14 residues. Germline values: CDR1 SNHLY, CDR2 FYNNEI. CDR3 residues: CASRATGGADGYTF. In DNA form, the CDR3 reads TGTGCCAGCAGGGCGACAGGGGGCGCGGATGGCTACACCTTC.

The rearrangement joins TRBV18 to TRBJ1-2, with a possible D match to TRBD1 (5 bases). With 0 bases removed from V and 8 bases from J, the gap between germline ends came to 13 bases. CDR1 and CDR2 (germline): KGHSH, LQKENI. The CDR3 length is 14 residues. CDR3 DNA sequence: TGTGCCAGCTCACCACCGGAGGGGATAGGAGGCTACACCTTC. This sequence encodes CASSPPEGIGGYTF.

The J gene is TRBJ2-7, the V gene TRBV7-7; 12 bases are shared with TRBD2. Germline-derived CDR1 and CDR2 are SSHAT and FNYEAQ (reference sequence). This CDR3 has 17 residues. The CDR3 bases are TGTGAAAAGGGGAATAAACGGACTAGCGGGGTCTCCTACGAGCAGTACTTC. Encoded protein: CEKGNKRTSGVSYEQYF.

The CDR3 spells CASSLYSGTDTQYF. The DNA of the CDR3 is TGTGCCAGCAGCTTATATAGCGGCACAGATACGCAGTATTTT. This chain connects TRBV7-3 to TRBJ2-3, with D possibly matching TRBD2 (5 bases). V lost 2 bases and J lost 1, with 7 bases in between. Germline CDR1 reads SGHTA; CDR2 reads FQGTGA. The CDR3 loop spans 14 amino acids. The whole variable domain, remainder taken from reference TRBV7-3 and TRBJ2-3, is GAGVSQTPSNKVTEKGKYVELRCDPISGHTALYWYRQSLGQGPEFLIYFQGTGAADDSGLPNDRFFAVRPEGSVSTLKIQRTERGDSAVYLCASSLYSGTDTQYFGPGTRLTVL.

This clone occurred once. The chain has TRBV19 and TRBJ2-1; 13 bases fit TRBD2. This CDR3 has 16 residues. Germline loops: CDR1 LNHDA, CDR2 SQIVND (reference sequence). V shed 5 bases, J shed 9 bases, and the junction held 10 bases outside the gene matches. The CDR3 loop reads CASSLRTSGSTGEQFF. The CDR3 DNA reads TGTGCCAGTAGTCTCAGGACTAGCGGGAGTACGGGTGAGCAGTTCTTC.

The rearrangement uses TRBV5-1 and TRBJ2-7, with a possible D match to TRBD1 (6 bases). This CDR3 has 15 amino acids. CDR1 is SGHRS and CDR2 is YFSETQ in the germline V gene. V gave up 2 bases and J gave up 2 bases, with 14 bases separating them. For the CDR3, the DNA is TGCGCCAGCAGCTTACCGACAGGTTATACCTACGAGCAGTACTTC. This codes for CASSLPTGYTYEQYF.

This clone has a handful of counts. The CDR3 spells CASSLSFSRGGYTF. The CDR3 DNA is TGTGCCAGCAGCTTAAGCTTCAGTCGCGGAGGCTACACCTTC. The chain has TRBV7-8 and TRBJ1-2, with no clear D. The V gene lost 2 bases and the J gene lost 8 bases, with 15 bases spanning the gap. Germline V CDR1 and CDR2: SGHVS, FQNEAQ. CDR3 size: 14 residues.